What follows are 13 T cell receptor beta chains derived from one specimen sequenced in a study of blood T cell repertoires in COVID-19. Clones were sequenced by immunoSEQ multiplex PCR, and TCRdb holds only the in-frame ones, with some missing. The sample has 110,000 or so clones, 65% to 80% seen once; the top ten hold 2% to 3%. Sequenced input: peripheral blood. The source is a man aged 45-65 years with acute or convalescent COVID-19.

The rearrangement joins TRBV19 to TRBJ2-3; 9 nucleotides line up with TRBD1. The CDR3 extends over 16 amino acids. The V gene's germline CDR1 is LNHDA and CDR2 SQIVND (reference sequence). The J segment lost 2 bases and the V segment lost 4 bases, leaving 7 bases of the junction unmatched. CDR3 sequence reads: CASSTIRDRATDTQYF. DNA for the CDR3: TGTGCCAGTAGTACAATCCGGGACAGGGCCACAGATACGCAGTATTTT.

The chain combines TRBV6-5 with TRBJ1-3; the D gene is possibly TRBD1 (6 bases). Between the trimmed V and J ends, which lost 6 bases and 5 bases, there was a span of 17 bases. The CDR3 runs to 15 residues. Germline V CDR1 and CDR2: MNHEY, SVGAGI. The CDR3 DNA is TGTGCCAGCAGCCGAGGACAGTTGGGCCGAAACACCATATATTTT. Residues: CASSRGQLGRNTIYF.

This clone was picked up one time. V usage is TRBV5-8 and J usage is TRBJ1-4, with D hard to call. Per germline, CDR1 SGHTS and CDR2 YDEGEE. Between the trimmed V and J ends, which lost 2 bases and 8 bases, there was a span of 13 bases. The CDR3 has 14 amino acids. This CDR3 is CASSFGPLGEKLFF. The CDR3 DNA reads TGTGCCAGCAGCTTTGGGCCCTTGGGCGAAAAACTGTTTTTT.

The chain links TRBV18 to TRBJ1-2, with TRBD1 matching 7 bases. Looked up from germline, CDR1 is KGHSH and CDR2 is LQKENI. The CDR3 is 15 residues long. The J segment lost 0 bases and the V segment lost 2 bases, leaving 3 bases of the junction unmatched. This chain's CDR3 is CASSPGDSTNYGYTF. In nucleotides, the CDR3 is TGTGCCAGCTCACCAGGGGACAGCACTAACTATGGCTACACCTTC.

V and J are TRBV7-8 and TRBJ2-1; 15 bases fit TRBD2. Germline V lookup: CDR1 SGHVS, CDR2 FQNEAQ. Losses at the gene ends were 3 bases for V and 15 bases for J; bases not matched to a gene: 9. The CDR3 covers 15 residues. CDR3 loop: CASSLRTSGGAVRFF. CDR3 bases: TGTGCCAGCAGCTTGCGGACTAGCGGGGGGGCCGTTCGGTTCTTC.

The V and J genes are TRBV6-8 and TRBJ2-7, with 7 bases matching TRBD1. CDR3 length: 11 residues. Germline CDR1 is MNHGY and CDR2 is SAAAGT. V was clipped by 10 bases and J by 6 bases; unmatched bases: 6. Here the CDR3 DNA reads TGTGCCAACCTATACAGGGGCGAGCAGTACTTC. As protein: CANLYRGEQYF.

CDR3 amino acids: CASSRPGTSSRAAYNEQFF. CDR3 nucleotide sequence: TGTGCCAGCAGCCGACCCGGGACTAGTTCCCGAGCTGCCTACAATGAGCAGTTCTTC. This chain connects TRBV11-3 to TRBJ2-1; 8 positions agree with TRBD2. The CDR3 has 19 residues. The germline gives CDR1 SGHNT, CDR2 YENEEA. The trim removed 5 bases at V and 2 bases at J, leaving 17 bases unmatched.

J is TRBJ2-3 and V is TRBV7-3; 9 nucleotides line up with TRBD2. The CDR3 runs 15 residues. The trim removed 5 bases at V and 2 bases at J, leaving 5 bases unmatched. Germline values: CDR1 SGHTA, CDR2 FQGTGA. The CDR3 nucleotides read TGTGCCAGCAGCACCATAGCGGGAGCCACAGATACGCAGTATTTT. As protein: CASSTIAGATDTQYF.

This chain joins TRBV7-9 and TRBJ2-1, with 10 bases matching TRBD2. Looked up from germline, CDR1 is SEHNR and CDR2 is FQNEAQ (reference sequence). The CDR3 sequence is 17 residues long. V dropped 4 bases and J dropped 8; count of bases not matched to a gene: 14. The CDR3 sequence is CASSSHAGLANVDEQFF. The CDR3, as DNA: TGTGCCAGCAGCTCACACGCGGGACTAGCGAATGTCGATGAGCAGTTCTTC.

The chain couples TRBV19 to TRBJ2-1, with 8 bases fitting TRBD2. CDR1 is LNHDA and CDR2 is SQIVND in the germline V gene (reference sequence). The V segment lost 3 bases and the J segment 1 base; nucleotides outside the gene matches: 2. There are 15 residues in the CDR3. CDR3 DNA: TGTGCCAGTAGTATCGCGGGGGGTTCCTACAATGAGCAGTTCTTC. The encoded protein is CASSIAGGSYNEQFF.

The chain has TRBV15 and TRBJ2-1; TRBD2 agrees at 9 bases. CDR1 and CDR2 (germline): LNHNV, YYDKDF (reference sequence). This CDR3 comprises 17 residues. The trim removed 3 bases at V and 5 bases at J, leaving 11 bases unmatched. Written as DNA, the CDR3 is TGTGCCACCAGCAGGAAAAACCGACTAGCGGTACACAATGAGCAGTTCTTC. This gives the protein CATSRKNRLAVHNEQFF. The entire variable domain, with the rest obtained from reference TRBV15 and TRBJ2-1, is as follows: DAMVIQNPRYQVTQFGKPVTLSCSQTLNHNVMYWYQQKSSQAPKLLFHYYDKDFNNEADTPDNFQSRRPNTSFCFLDIRSPGLGDTAMYLCATSRKNRLAVHNEQFFGPGTRLTVL.

The chain uses TRBV7-6 and TRBJ2-3; TRBD2 matches 10 bases. V trimming: 4 bases; J trimming: 3 bases; junction bases outside the gene matches: 7. This CDR3 spans 16 amino acids. Germline V gene sequence: CDR1 SGHVS, CDR2 FNYEAQ. CDR3 coding DNA: TGTGCCAGCAGCTCCGGGACTAGCGATGAGACAGATACGCAGTATTTT. The encoded protein is CASSSGTSDETDTQYF.

The chain has TRBV11-1 and TRBJ1-1; TRBD1 aligns across 8 bases. CDR3 length equals 16 residues. The germline gives CDR1 SGHAT, CDR2 FQDESV (reference sequence). J gave up 0 bases and V 5 bases, and 8 bases lay outside the gene matches. CDR3 protein: CASSSPDRVVNTEAFF. The CDR3 bases are TGTGCCAGCAGCAGCCCGGACAGGGTAGTGAACACTGAAGCTTTCTTT.